The text below deals with one T cell receptor (beta chain). This sample is drawn from a study of blood T cell repertoires in COVID-19. Study as a whole: Samples representing acute and convalescent COVID-19 were sourced from the United States, Italy and Spain. Sources were T cells, B-cell-depleted T cells, or PBMCs; the material itself was cDNA or gDNA.

Study processing details: Estimates of nucleated cell counts were drawn from the amplification of reference gene primers. Sequenced by immunoSEQ multiplex PCR; TCRdb stores in-frame clones only, minus some. The V and J calls and clone size are taken from that table; D and trimming were inferred from the DNA. The sample gives about 86,000 clones, 80% to 85% of which show up once; under 35% is in the top ten. The ends lost 4 bases at V and 3 bases at J; junction bases unmatched: 9. The CDR3 extends over 15 amino acids. The germline CDR1 and CDR2 sequences are SGHRS and YFSETQ. Sample: peripheral blood. This receptor was taken from a woman older than 75 with active or convalescent COVID-19. The chain combines TRBV5-1 with TRBJ2-5; 7 nucleotides align to TRBD1. Written as DNA, the CDR3 is TGCGCCAGCAGCCCCACCGGGACAGCCGAAGAGACCCAGTACTTC. Its translation: CASSPTGTAEETQYF.